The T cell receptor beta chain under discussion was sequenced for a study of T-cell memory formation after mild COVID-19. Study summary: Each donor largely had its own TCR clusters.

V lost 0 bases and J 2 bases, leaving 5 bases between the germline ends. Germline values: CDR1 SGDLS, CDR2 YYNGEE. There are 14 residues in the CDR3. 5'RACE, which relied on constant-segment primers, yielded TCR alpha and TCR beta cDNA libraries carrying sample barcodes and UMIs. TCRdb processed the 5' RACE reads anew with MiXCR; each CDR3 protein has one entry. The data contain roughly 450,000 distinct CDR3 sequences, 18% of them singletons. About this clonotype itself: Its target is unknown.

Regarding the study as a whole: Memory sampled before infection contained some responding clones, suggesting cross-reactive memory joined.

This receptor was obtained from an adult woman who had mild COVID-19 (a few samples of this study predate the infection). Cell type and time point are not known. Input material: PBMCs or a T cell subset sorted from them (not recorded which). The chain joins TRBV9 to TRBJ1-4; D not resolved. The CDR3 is CASSVAGTNEKLFF. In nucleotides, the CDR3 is TGTGCCAGCAGCGTAGCGGGGACTAATGAAAAACTGTTTTTT.